Given below is one T cell receptor (beta chain) in context. The table lists this clone with a count of one. There is no known antigen for this receptor. No much larger clone is present one base from it, and per-base qualities are unavailable. After removal of 2 bases from V and 4 bases from J, the junction retains 9 bases not matched to a gene. As encoded in the germline V gene, CDR1 is SGHRS while CDR2 is YFSETQ. The CDR3 spans 16 residues, from the cysteine through the phenylalanine. The only DNA kept is the CDR3, 48 bases in frame from the first base. The data are from a study of cytomegalovirus exposure and HLA in healthy donors (TCRdb year 2017). Background for the entire study: The 666 repertoires of the first cohort and the roughly 120 validation repertoires were produced on the same platform, according to a later analysis. To predict cytomegalovirus infection status, the study brought together high-throughput TCR immunosequencing, statistical association of individual TCRs with disease status, and machine learning. Besides the first cohort of some 670 subjects, a separate validation cohort made up of some 110 different subjects was used. The study aimed to test whether cataloging public T cell receptors could reveal signatures of past pathogen exposure.

Receptor amplification or capture employed the immunoSEQ multiplex PCR assay. For the original study's pipeline: To diagnose cytomegalovirus status from the catalog of TCR beta chain sequences, a statistical classification framework was built. In TCRdb, the immuneACCESS table is reduced to in-frame sequences with V and J assigned. These tables do not hold every clone; where another copy was compared, an unresolved V gene accounts for under half, and the others remain unexplained. That table furnishes V, J and clone size, whereas the DNA furnished D and trimming. This sample comprises some 130,000 clones, 70% to 85% of them detected only once. The ten top clones hold roughly 29% of the sample. Separate from the roughly 700-subject first cohort, the validation cohort of some 130 subjects was the group to which the donors belonged. What the research found in general, with its limitations: The classifier was reported to diagnose cytomegalovirus status with high specificity and sensitivity in both the original and validation cohorts. It was suggested by the authors that the approach could potentially be generalized to other disease states and immunological phenotypes. All 120 or so repertoires were used to score co-occurrence in the validation cohort in a later analysis, because that analysis had no HLA typing for the cohort. In a later analysis, TCRs clustered in the first cohort were found to also tend to co-occur in the roughly 120 validation repertoires, with roughly 93% of cluster scores above 0. In vitro tests confirmed that three of the cytomegalovirus-associated TCR beta chains recognize cytomegalovirus antigens. In the study, roughly 160 TCR beta chains were listed as associated with cytomegalovirus. Most TCR sequences were seen in very few donors, while some public TCRs were found in many individuals.

This TCR derives from a man between 25 and 39 years old in good health and CMV-seropositive. Source material: PBMCs. The chain is made from TRBV5-1 and TRBJ2-3; 8 of the junction bases match TRBD2. The CDR3 corresponds to CASSFSGSGSSDTQYF. At the DNA level, the sequence is TGCGCCAGCAGCTTCAGCGGGAGCGGGTCGTCAGATACGCAGTATTTT.